This TCR beta chain was identified in a study of shared clonotypes between healthy human individuals. Study overall: Plates per donor: three CD4 naive, three CD4 memory, two CD8 naive, one CD8 memory. Overall study findings and caveats: Four donors held 5% to 5.5% of naive CD4 clonotypes in common.

The junction had 16 bases not matched to a gene; V was cut back by 2 bases and J by 6 bases. CDR3 length: 16 residues. Per the germline V gene, CDR1 is GTSNPN and CDR2 is SVGIG (reference sequence). CD4+ cells were split into CD45RA+ naive and CD45RA-negative memory subsets. Points on this clone: Its antigen is not identified.

For each subset, genomic DNA was distributed in equal portions over several immunoSEQ plates. Assay used: immunoSEQ multiplex PCR; TCRdb lists only in-frame clones, some missing. The data contain around 510,000 clones, 95% to 96% of them singletons. The sequencing input was naive CD4+ T cells sorted from blood. Subset meaning: CD45RA+ positively selected. The sequence came from a woman in her 30s in good health. The rearrangement uses TRBV30 and TRBJ2-7; TRBD2 aligns across 7 bases. CDR3 loop: CAWSPLRLAAGGEQYF. CDR3 DNA: TGTGCCTGGAGTCCCCTGCGGCTAGCGGCTGGGGGCGAGCAGTACTTC.